This T cell receptor beta chain was identified in a study of cytomegalovirus exposure and HLA in healthy donors. The PCR had 60 Vbeta and 13 Jbeta primers. Sequenced by immunoSEQ multiplex PCR; TCRdb stores in-frame clones only, minus some. The sample has tens of thousands of clones; around 82% are singletons. Germline trimming cut 6 bases from V and 9 bases from J; bases unmatched to any gene: 8. The CDR3 spans 14 residues. Germline values: CDR1 MDHEN, CDR2 SYDVKM. This chain links TRBV28 with TRBJ1-6, with 7 bases that match TRBD1. The sample consisted of PBMCs. The receptor's source is a man aged 18 to 30 in good health and CMV-seronegative. CDR3 sequence (DNA): TGTGCCAGCAGACACAGGGGTGGGGGTTCACCCCTCCACTTT. This encodes CASRHRGGGSPLHF.